The entry below gives a single T cell receptor beta chain sequence along with its context. The entry originates in a study of blood T cell repertoires in COVID-19. Study at large: Donors in the United States, Italy and Spain gave samples during acute or convalescent COVID-19. Sources were T cells, B-cell-depleted T cells, or PBMCs; the material itself was cDNA or gDNA.

Seattle-derived patients entered the study during active infection and were followed longitudinally. Data came from immunoSEQ multiplex PCR; TCRdb stores just in-frame clones and leaves some out. This table has roughly 50,000 clones, 65% to 90% appearing once. In germline, CDR1 is SGHRS, CDR2 YFSETQ. V lost 4 bases, J lost 9 bases, and 14 bases lay in between. This CDR3 is built from 13 residues. This TCR came from a woman over 75 with COVID-19, enrolled during active disease. The sample comprised peripheral blood. V and J are TRBV5-1 and TRBJ2-1, with D perhaps matching TRBD1 (6 bases). CDR3 DNA: TGCGCCAGCAGCCTGACACAGGGCTTTGAGCAGTTCTTC. Translating gives CASSLTQGFEQFF.